The next 12 T cell receptor beta chains were all read from a single sample in a study of early T cells in non-severe SARS-CoV-2 infection. TCRdb re-called the 5' RACE reads through MiXCR, storing one row per CDR3 protein. The sample comprises 30,000 to 35,000 distinct CDR3 sequences, roughly 7.1% of which are singletons, and 13% rests with the top ten. The source was whole blood, collected at baseline. The receptors shown here come from an adult who was a healthcare worker with PCR-confirmed SARS-CoV-2 infection or an uninfected control (not recorded which).

V and J are TRBV24-1 and TRBJ2-6, with 8 bases matching TRBD1. From germline, CDR1 is KGHDR and CDR2 SFDVKD. The CDR3 spans 14 residues. V was pared by 3 bases and J by 12 bases, with 6 bases of the junction left unmatched. The CDR3 loop is CATSDAGQDVVLTF. In DNA, the CDR3 is TGTGCCACCAGTGATGCGGGACAGGACGTCGTCCTGACTTTC.

The genes are TRBV12-3 or TRBV12-4 and TRBJ1-5; D ambiguous. This CDR3 is 13 amino acids long. The V gene lost 6 bases and the J gene lost 1 base, with 7 bases spanning the gap. For the CDR3, the DNA is TGTGCCAGCAGCCATGGAAGCAATCAGCCCCAGCATTTT. Protein product: CASSHGSNQPQHF.

In its sample, this clonotype was seen many times. J is TRBJ2-7 and V is TRBV11-2; 12 nucleotides agree with TRBD2. CDR3 size: 18 residues. J gave up 3 bases and V 3 bases, and 12 bases lay outside the gene matches. Per germline, CDR1 SGHAT and CDR2 FQNNGV. The chain's CDR3 is CASSFPSYGLAGFYEQYV. The CDR3 region has the DNA TGTGCCAGCAGCTTCCCTTCCTATGGACTAGCGGGGTTCTACGAGCAGTACGTC.

This chain connects TRBV7-9 to TRBJ2-7, with D perhaps TRBD1 (6 bases). The germline gives CDR1 SEHNR, CDR2 FQNEAQ (reference sequence). The CDR3 is 15 amino acids. Deletions cut 5 bases from V and 2 bases from J, with 16 bases between. This CDR3 reads CASSGGGINPYEQYF. CDR3 bases: TGTGCCAGCAGCGGGGGCGGCATAAACCCCTACGAGCAGTACTTC.

This clonotype was observed at least ten times. V is TRBV6-2 or TRBV6-3 and J is TRBJ2-3; 11 bases match TRBD2. The trim removed 7 bases at V and 3 bases at J, leaving 3 bases unmatched. Germline CDR1 MNHEY, CDR2 SVGEGT. The CDR3 has 14 amino acids. The CDR3 DNA is TGTGCCAGCATAGCGGGAGGGCCAACAGATACGCAGTATTTT. This sequence encodes CASIAGGPTDTQYF.

By its share, this clonotype is medium-sized (0.01 to 0.1%). The chain joins TRBV7-9 to TRBJ2-7, with TRBD2 matching 16 bases. V lost 4 bases and J lost 0; bases outside the gene matches: 15. In germline, CDR1 is SEHNR, CDR2 FQNEAQ (reference sequence). The CDR3 runs to 21 residues. In DNA, the CDR3 is TGTGCCAGCAGCTCAACCTTGTCGGGGACTAGCGGGAGGGATTACTCCTACGAGCAGTACTTC. Amino acid sequence: CASSSTLSGTSGRDYSYEQYF.

This clonotype was found many times. This sequence joins TRBV7-9 and TRBJ2-2; D is possibly TRBD1 (6 bases). The CDR3 has 16 residues. CDR1 and CDR2 from the germline V gene are SEHNR and FQNEAQ (reference sequence). V was cut by 6 bases and J by 2 bases, with 16 bases left in between. CDR3 nucleotides: TGTGCCAGCAGTGCTACTTCAGGGGATAACACCGGGGAGCTGTTTTTT. Encoded protein: CASSATSGDNTGELFF.

This clonotype was found many times. The chain recombines TRBV3-1 with TRBJ2-7; 10 bases agree with TRBD2. With 6 bases clipped from V and 5 bases from J, the junction kept 7 bases outside the gene matches. Per the germline V gene, CDR1 is LGHDT and CDR2 is YNNKEL (reference sequence). The CDR3 has 14 amino acids. The CDR3: CASSDRTSGNEQYF. The CDR3 bases are TGTGCCAGCAGTGACAGGACTAGCGGAAACGAGCAGTACTTC.

DNA of the CDR3: TGTGCCAGCTACGGACAGGGGAAGCCCGATGAGCAGTTCTTC. It specifies CASYGQGKPDEQFF. This chain connects TRBV18 to TRBJ2-1, with 9 nucleotides matching TRBD1. V gave up 7 bases and J gave up 8 bases; unmatched junction bases: 9. CDR3 length: 14 residues. Germline V lookup: CDR1 KGHSH, CDR2 LQKENI. Combining the CDR3 with reference TRBV18 and TRBJ2-1 gives the whole variable domain NAGVMQNPRHLVRRRGQEARLRCSPMKGHSHVYWYRQLPEEGLKFMVYLQKENIIDESGMPKERFSAEFPKEGPSILRIQQVVRGDSAAYFCASYGQGKPDEQFFGPGTRLTVL.

The table lists this clonotype with a few counts. The J gene is TRBJ2-7, the V gene TRBV6-5; TRBD1 aligns across 10 bases. Trimming removed 6 bases from V and 3 bases from J; junction bases left unmatched: 5. This CDR3 comprises 14 residues. CDR1 is MNHEY, CDR2 SVGAGI, per germline. The chain's CDR3 is CASSRGQGDYEQYF. The CDR3, as DNA: TGTGCCAGCAGCCGCGGACAGGGGGACTACGAGCAGTACTTC.

This clonotype was found many times. This sequence joins TRBV18 and TRBJ1-5, with a possible D match to TRBD1 (5 bases). Germline V gene lookup returns CDR1 KGHSH and CDR2 LQKENI. V lost 4 bases, J lost 5 bases, and 9 bases lay in between. The CDR3 length is 13 residues. The CDR3 is CASSLQQDQPQHF. As DNA, the CDR3 is TGTGCCAGCTCACTACAACAGGATCAGCCCCAGCATTTT.

V and J are TRBV10-2 and TRBJ2-5; 10 bases map to TRBD2. CDR1 and CDR2 (germline): WSHSY, SAAADI. This CDR3 comprises 15 residues. The trim removed 2 bases at V and 2 bases at J, leaving 2 bases unmatched. The DNA for the CDR3 is TGCGCCAGCAGTGAGCCGACTAGCGGGCAAGAGACCCAGTACTTC. Translating gives CASSEPTSGQETQYF.